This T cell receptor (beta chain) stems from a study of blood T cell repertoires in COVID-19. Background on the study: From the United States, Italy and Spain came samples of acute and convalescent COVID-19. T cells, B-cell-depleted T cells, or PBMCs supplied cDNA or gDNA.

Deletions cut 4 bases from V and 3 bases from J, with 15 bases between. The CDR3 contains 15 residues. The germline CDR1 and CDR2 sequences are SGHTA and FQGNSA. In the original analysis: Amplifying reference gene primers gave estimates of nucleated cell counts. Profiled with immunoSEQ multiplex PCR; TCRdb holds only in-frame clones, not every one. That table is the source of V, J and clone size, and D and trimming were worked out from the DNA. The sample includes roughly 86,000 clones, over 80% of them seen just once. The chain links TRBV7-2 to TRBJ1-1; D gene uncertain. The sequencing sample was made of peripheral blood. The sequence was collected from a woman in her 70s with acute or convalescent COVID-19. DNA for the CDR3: TGTGCCAGCAGCTCCTATAATTCCCGGGACACTGAAGCTTTCTTT. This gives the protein CASSSYNSRDTEAFF.